This T cell receptor (beta chain) was observed in a study of T cell repertoires in cytomegalovirus infection. Study overall: Alongside well-studied HLA-B-restricted CMV epitopes, recently identified HLA-C-restricted CMV epitopes were also used.

TCRdb redid the calling of the reads with MiXCR, one entry per CDR3 protein. Of about 920,000 distinct CDR3 sequences in the sample, less than 35% are singletons; the top ten hold about 14%. Germline CDR1 SGHTA, CDR2 FQGNSA. The CDR3 is 14 residues long. Trimming stripped 5 bases from V and 0 bases from J, with 11 bases between. The sample holds many counts of this clonotype. The target antigen is unknown. The source of this sequence is a human donor in good health (CMV status not recorded). Some clones in this sample may be carry-over from other donors' samples. The chain recombines TRBV7-2 with TRBJ2-7, with D possibly being TRBD1 or TRBD2 (5 bases each). The specimen comprised cultured CD8+ T cells from PBMCs, sampled from culture after CMV antigen stimulation. The chain's CDR3 is CASSPWDGSYEQYF. CDR3 bases: TGTGCCAGCAGCCCTTGGGACGGCTCCTACGAGCAGTACTTC.